This TCR beta chain was recovered during a study of CXCR3-negative and CXCR3-positive naive CD8 T cells. For this clonotype: Its antigen is unknown.

The method, 5' RACE with UMI labels, was used to prepare the TRB cDNA libraries. TCRdb re-analyzed the 5' RACE reads; it lists each CDR3 protein once, without DNA. The table lists more than 40,000 distinct CDR3 sequences. Study results and caveats: Cryopreserved cells partially lost CXCR3 expression, and fresh PBMCs were used in most assays.

Germline assignment: CDR1 MNHNY and CDR2 SVGAGI (reference sequence). The CDR3 contains 19 residues. This chain uses TRBV6-6 with TRBJ2-3; the D gene TCRdb calls, TRBD2, cannot be checked with no DNA. Sequencing input: naive CXCR3- CD8+ T cells from blood. As for subset: CD45RO-CCR7+CD27+CD95- naive CD8+ T cells lacking CXCR3 (TNR3-). The source of this sequence is a human donor in good health. Some clones in this sample may be carry-over from other donors' samples. The CDR3 spells CASSLIPAFRFTSTDTQYF.